The rows below give T cell receptor beta chains drawn from one sample of a study of beta chain features in type 1 diabetes. The table came from immunoSEQ multiplex PCR; TCRdb's copy has only in-frame clones and leaves some out. Among hundreds of thousands of clones, 30% were seen once, and the ten largest hold around 0.065%. The sequencing sample was made of naive CD4+ T cells from blood. These receptors all stem from a man younger than 30 in good health. The CDR3 runs from the conserved cysteine through the conserved F or W. The order of the fields is V gene, clone size, J gene, D gene, CDR3 DNA, CDR3 protein. D genes are given only for firm matches. Only some rows state a clone size, as once, few, many or a class for expanded clones.

V: TRBV5-1
size: .
J: TRBJ2-7
D: .
DNA: TGCGCCAGCAGCCCGGGACTGAGCTACGAGCAGTACTTC
CDR3: CASSPGLSYEQYF

V: TRBV7-9
size: few
J: TRBJ1-1
D: .
DNA: TGTGCCAGCAGCTCCCCCGTCGGTGGGGCTTTCTTT
CDR3: CASSSPVGGAFF

V: TRBV2
size: few
J: TRBJ2-1
D: .
DNA: TGTGCCAGCAGTGGGCAGGGGAGTGAGCAGTTCTTC
CDR3: CASSGQGSEQFF

V: TRBV7-2
size: few
J: TRBJ1-2
D: .
DNA: TGTGCCAGCAACCAGGACCGGACAGCCCCATCCTTC
CDR3: CASNQDRTAPSF

V: TRBV28
size: few
J: TRBJ1-2
D: .
DNA: TGTGCCAGCAGCTTTCCCAGGGGAGGCTATGGCTACACCTTC
CDR3: CASSFPRGGYGYTF

V: TRBV28
size: .
J: TRBJ1-2
D: TRBD1
DNA: TGTGCCAGCAGTTTGGACAGGGGGAATGGCTACACCTTC
CDR3: CASSLDRGNGYTF

V: TRBV30
size: .
J: TRBJ1-3
D: .
DNA: TGTGCCTGGAGTGCGGAAACATACTCTGGAAACACCATATATTTT
CDR3: CAWSAETYSGNTIYF

V: TRBV10-3
size: few
J: TRBJ1-3
D: .
DNA: TGTGCCATCAGCGGGGACATCTCTGGAAACACCATATATTTT
CDR3: CAISGDISGNTIYF

V: TRBV30
size: .
J: TRBJ2-1
D: .
DNA: TGTGCCTGGAGTGTACCGTGGGCGGTCTACAATGAGCAGTTCTTC
CDR3: CAWSVPWAVYNEQFF

V: TRBV30
size: .
J: TRBJ1-1
D: .
DNA: TGTGCCTGGAACTTACAGGGTCTCACTGAAGCTTTCTTT
CDR3: CAWNLQGLTEAFF

V: TRBV29-1
size: few
J: TRBJ2-1
D: .
DNA: TGCAGCGTTGACGGGAGAGACGGGTACTACAATGAGCAGTTCTTC
CDR3: CSVDGRDGYYNEQFF

V: TRBV9
size: few
J: TRBJ2-3
D: TRBD2
DNA: TGTGCCAGCAGGGCAGCGGGAGTTAACACAGATACGCAGTATTTT
CDR3: CASRAAGVNTDTQYF

V: TRBV11-2
size: once
J: TRBJ2-1
D: .
DNA: TGTGCCAGCAGCGGGATAACGGGCAATGAGCAGTTCTTC
CDR3: CASSGITGNEQFF

V: TRBV10-3
size: few
J: TRBJ1-5
D: .
DNA: TGTGCCATCGGGGGGGCGGATCAGCCCCAGCATTTT
CDR3: CAIGGADQPQHF

V: TRBV7-9
size: .
J: TRBJ2-7
D: TRBD2
DNA: TGTGCCAGCAGCTCGGGTCTAGCGGTTGACTACGAGCAGTACTTC
CDR3: CASSSGLAVDYEQYF

V: TRBV6-5
size: few
J: TRBJ2-7
D: TRBD2
DNA: TGTGCCAGCTCAAAAAAGCCTAGCGGGCTCTACGAGCAGTACTTC
CDR3: CASSKKPSGLYEQYF

V: TRBV7-9
size: .
J: TRBJ2-4
D: .
DNA: TGTGCCAGCAGCTTAGCGCTATCAGCCAAAAACATTCAGTACTTC
CDR3: CASSLALSAKNIQYF

V: TRBV2
size: few
J: TRBJ2-7
D: TRBD1
DNA: TGTGCCAGCACTCCTTGGGGACAGCACTACGAGCAGTACTTC
CDR3: CASTPWGQHYEQYF

V: TRBV25-1
size: .
J: TRBJ1-2
D: .
DNA: TGTGCCAGCGGTCAATCCGGGACCGCTTATGGCTACACCTTC
CDR3: CASGQSGTAYGYTF

V: TRBV30
size: once
J: TRBJ2-1
D: .
DNA: TGTGCCTGGATGAGTCAGGTATACAATGAGCAGTTCTTC
CDR3: CAWMSQVYNEQFF

V: TRBV2
size: .
J: TRBJ2-1
D: .
DNA: TGTGCCAGCAGTGAAATCAATTTGGCGGCGGCAGGGGCGACGGGCCGCCCCCACAATGAGCAGTTCTTC
CDR3: CASSEINLAAAGATGRPHNEQFF

V: TRBV11-2
size: few
J: TRBJ2-3
D: TRBD2
DNA: TGTGCCAGCAGCTTAACTAGCGGGGCCGGGGATACGCAGTATTTT
CDR3: CASSLTSGAGDTQYF

V: TRBV5-1
size: few
J: TRBJ2-1
D: TRBD2
DNA: TGCGCCAGCAGCCGGGGGCGTCAAGCGGGAGTTAACAATGAGCAGTTCTTC
CDR3: CASSRGRQAGVNNEQFF

V: TRBV30
size: .
J: TRBJ1-2
D: .
DNA: TGTGCCGGGAGGGTTTCCCTACAGGGTAGCGGCTACACCTTC
CDR3: CAGRVSLQGSGYTF

V: TRBV27
size: once
J: TRBJ2-7
D: TRBD1
DNA: TGTGCCAGCAGCGGACAGGGCACCTACGAGCAGTACTTC
CDR3: CASSGQGTYEQYF

V: TRBV30
size: few
J: TRBJ2-7
D: TRBD2
DNA: TGTGCCTGGAGTACTGGGACCGGCCGGGGGGAGTACTTC
CDR3: CAWSTGTGRGEYF

V: TRBV25-1
size: few
J: TRBJ2-2
D: TRBD1
DNA: TGTGCCAGCAGAGGACAGGGACTTAACACCGGGGAGCTGTTTTTT
CDR3: CASRGQGLNTGELFF

V: TRBV9
size: few
J: TRBJ2-7
D: .
DNA: TGTGCCAGCAGCCAGCGACCGGTTGGGAGGTACGAGCAGTACTTC
CDR3: CASSQRPVGRYEQYF

V: TRBV9
size: .
J: TRBJ2-7
D: TRBD2
DNA: TGTGCCAGCAGCGTATTAGCGGGCCCCTCCTACGAGCAGTACTTC
CDR3: CASSVLAGPSYEQYF

V: TRBV7-7
size: .
J: TRBJ2-5
D: .
DNA: TGTGCTAGCAGTTACGGTCCCCTAGAGACCCAGTACTTC
CDR3: CASSYGPLETQYF

V: TRBV7-2
size: .
J: TRBJ2-1
D: .
DNA: TGTGCCAGCAGCTTAGAGGTGGACTTCTACAATGAGCAGTTCTTC
CDR3: CASSLEVDFYNEQFF

V: TRBV29-1
size: .
J: TRBJ1-2
D: TRBD1
DNA: TGCAGCGTTGCTCGGGACAGGGCCTATGGCTACACCTTC
CDR3: CSVARDRAYGYTF

V: TRBV15
size: .
J: TRBJ2-1
D: .
DNA: TGTGCCACCAGGAGAATCGATGAGCAGTTCTTC
CDR3: CATRRIDEQFF

V: TRBV4-3
size: .
J: TRBJ2-1
D: .
DNA: TGCGCCAGCAGCTTAGAGAGATCCAGCTCCTACAATGAGCAGTTCTTC
CDR3: CASSLERSSSYNEQFF

V: TRBV6-1
size: .
J: TRBJ2-7
D: .
DNA: TGTGCCAGCAGTACCTACGAGCAGTACTTC
CDR3: CASSTYEQYF

V: TRBV30
size: .
J: TRBJ2-7
D: TRBD2
DNA: TGTGCCTGGAGTCCAACTAGCGGGAGATACGAGCAGTACTTC
CDR3: CAWSPTSGRYEQYF

V: TRBV5-4
size: few
J: TRBJ2-5
D: TRBD1
DNA: TGTGCCAGCAGCTTACCGGGACAGATGTACCAAGAGACCCAGTACTTC
CDR3: CASSLPGQMYQETQYF

V: TRBV18
size: .
J: TRBJ2-7
D: TRBD2
DNA: TGTGCCAGCTCACCATCACCTAGCGGCGACTCCTACGAGCAGTACTTC
CDR3: CASSPSPSGDSYEQYF

V: TRBV7-2
size: few
J: TRBJ2-3
D: .
DNA: TGTGCCAGCAGCCTCAGCACAGATACGCAGTATTTT
CDR3: CASSLSTDTQYF

V: TRBV7-9
size: few
J: TRBJ2-5
D: TRBD1
DNA: TGTGCCAGCAGCTCGGGACAGGGGGCAGAGACCCAGTACTTC
CDR3: CASSSGQGAETQYF

V: TRBV7-2
size: .
J: TRBJ1-1
D: .
DNA: TGTGCCAGCAGCTGGAGGGTGGGCACTGAAGCTTTCTTT
CDR3: CASSWRVGTEAFF

V: TRBV30
size: .
J: TRBJ2-7
D: .
DNA: TGTGCCTGGAGTGTCCAGGGCAGCTCCTACGAGCAGTACTTC
CDR3: CAWSVQGSSYEQYF

V: TRBV5-1
size: few
J: TRBJ2-3
D: TRBD1
DNA: TGCGCCAGCAGCTTGGCACCGACAGGGGATTTGGATACGCAGTATTTT
CDR3: CASSLAPTGDLDTQYF

V: TRBV5-5
size: .
J: TRBJ2-5
D: TRBD1
DNA: TGTGCCAGCGGGACAGGGCAAGAGACCCAGTACTTC
CDR3: CASGTGQETQYF

V: TRBV23-1
size: many
J: TRBJ2-1
D: TRBD2
DNA: TGCGCCAGCAGGTGGACTAGCGGGATCTACAATGAGCAGTTCTTC
CDR3: CASRWTSGIYNEQFF